This is a list of T cell receptor beta chains from one sample in a study of CD8 T cells in Susac syndrome. One entry per CDR3 protein, called by TCRdb with MiXCR from the immunoSEQ multiplex PCR reads. The repertoire includes about 280,000 distinct CDR3 sequences, 70% to 90% of them detected once, and about 0.11% sits in the top ten. Sequenced material: CD8+ T cells from PBMCs. These receptors originate from a human donor with multiple sclerosis. The CDR3 runs from the conserved cysteine through the conserved F or W. Each record gives: V gene, clone size, D gene, J gene, CDR3 protein, CDR3 DNA. A D gene is named only where the DNA matches it firmly. Size values are once, few and many counts, or a class for expanded clones, and some rows have none.

TRBV2	.	.	TRBJ2-1	CASSVREQFF	TGTGCCAGCAGTGTGCGGGAGCAGTTCTTC
TRBV28	few	.	TRBJ1-5	CASSENQPQHF	TGTGCCAGCAGTGAGAATCAGCCCCAGCATTTT
TRBV20-1	.	.	TRBJ2-3	CSARGMVGVDTQYF	TGCAGTGCTAGAGGGATGGTAGGGGTAGATACGCAGTATTTT
TRBV28	.	.	TRBJ2-1	CASSGEPYNEQFF	TGTGCCAGCAGCGGAGAACCCTACAATGAGCAGTTCTTC
TRBV13	.	TRBD2	TRBJ2-2	CASSSGTSGRELFF	TGTGCCAGCAGCTCCGGGACTAGCGGGAGGGAGCTGTTTTTT
TRBV7-9	.	TRBD1	TRBJ2-7	CASSSPGQGPYEQYF	TGTGCCAGCAGCTCGCCGGGACAGGGCCCCTACGAGCAGTACTTC
TRBV6-1	once	TRBD1	TRBJ2-7	CASSEGQGPLYEQYF	TGTGCCAGCAGTGAAGGACAGGGCCCCCTCTACGAGCAGTACTTC
TRBV7-9	.	TRBD2	TRBJ2-2	CASSPSGGNTGELFF	TGTGCCAGCAGCCCGAGCGGGGGGAACACCGGGGAGCTGTTTTTT
TRBV27	.	TRBD2	TRBJ2-1	CASSGRVYNEQFF	TGTGCCAGCAGCGGGAGGGTTTACAATGAGCAGTTCTTC
TRBV6-1	few	TRBD1	TRBJ1-6	CASSSGTGNSPLHF	TGTGCCAGCAGTTCCGGGACAGGGAATTCACCCCTCCACTTT
TRBV24-1	.	TRBD1	TRBJ1-5	CATGTGNQPQHF	TGTGCCACCGGGACAGGCAATCAGCCCCAGCATTTT
TRBV27	.	.	TRBJ2-7	CASSGRRDEQYF	TGTGCCAGCAGCGGGAGACGGGACGAGCAGTACTTC
TRBV6-1	.	.	TRBJ1-5	CASRPDNQPQHF	TGTGCCAGCAGGCCCGATAATCAGCCCCAGCATTTT
TRBV6-1	.	.	TRBJ1-2	CASSYSGQPVYGYTF	TGTGCCAGCAGTTACAGTGGACAACCAGTCTATGGCTACACCTTC
TRBV7-9	.	.	TRBJ2-7	CASSSNPSPTKGQYF	TGTGCCAGCAGCTCAAACCCCTCGCCAACGAAGGGGCAGTACTTC
TRBV27	.	TRBD2	TRBJ2-1	CASSSLFSGSRNEQFF	TGTGCCAGCAGTTCTCTATTCAGCGGGAGTAGGAATGAGCAGTTCTTC
TRBV28	.	.	TRBJ2-1	CASSPDLASYNEQFF	TGTGCCAGCAGTCCCGATCTTGCCTCCTACAATGAGCAGTTCTTC
TRBV5-4	.	.	TRBJ2-7	CASSLVPPAEQYF	TGTGCCAGCAGCTTGGTACCGCCTGCCGAGCAGTACTTC
TRBV9	.	.	TRBJ2-3	CASSTRLVEGPDTQYF	TGTGCCAGCAGCACTAGACTAGTTGAGGGTCCAGATACGCAGTATTTT
TRBV29-1	.	.	TRBJ2-7	CSVFRDADYEQYF	TGCAGCGTTTTCCGGGACGCTGACTACGAGCAGTACTTC
TRBV7-9	.	.	TRBJ1-4	CASGTSNEKLFF	TGTGCCAGCGGGACCTCTAATGAAAAACTGTTTTTT
TRBV27	.	.	TRBJ1-6	CASSIKREYVLHF	TGTGCCAGCAGTATCAAAAGGGAGTATGTCCTCCACTTT
TRBV5-6	.	.	TRBJ2-5	CASSPHPRGSQETQYF	TGTGCCAGCAGCCCTCACCCCAGAGGGAGCCAAGAGACCCAGTACTTC
TRBV2	.	.	TRBJ1-1	CASWAGYTEAFF	TGTGCCAGCTGGGCGGGGTACACTGAAGCTTTCTTT
TRBV7-9	.	.	TRBJ2-2	CASSAPLANRITGELFF	TGTGCCAGCAGCGCTCCACTAGCAAATAGAATCACCGGGGAGCTGTTTTTT
TRBV14	.	TRBD2	TRBJ2-1	CASSQDGSASGISSYNEQFF	TGTGCCAGCAGCCAAGATGGGTCGGCTAGCGGTATAAGCTCCTACAATGAGCAGTTCTTC
TRBV27	.	TRBD2	TRBJ2-3	CASSPRGLADHTQYF	TGTGCCAGCAGTCCACGGGGACTAGCGGACCATACGCAGTATTTT
TRBV27	once	.	TRBJ1-1	CASSFRGGLTEAFF	TGTGCCAGCAGTTTTAGGGGGGGCCTCACTGAAGCTTTCTTT
TRBV30	.	.	TRBJ2-7	CAWSVRGYEQYF	TGTGCCTGGAGTGTGAGAGGCTACGAGCAGTACTTC
TRBV9	.	.	TRBJ2-2	CASSVGGPAAGELFF	TGTGCCAGCAGCGTTGGGGGACCCGCTGCCGGGGAGCTGTTTTTT
TRBV15	once	TRBD2	TRBJ2-3	CATRVWVGGRFRTDTQYF	TGTGCCACCAGGGTATGGGTCGGCGGGAGGTTCCGCACAGATACGCAGTATTTT
TRBV7-9	.	TRBD2	TRBJ2-1	CASSLTSGRGEQFF	TGTGCCAGCAGTTTGACTAGCGGGAGGGGTGAGCAGTTCTTC
TRBV5-5	.	TRBD2	TRBJ2-5	CASRRTSGLQETQYF	TGTGCCAGCAGACGGACTAGCGGGCTCCAAGAGACCCAGTACTTC
TRBV29-1	.	.	TRBJ2-6	CSALLSLPGANVLTF	TGCAGCGCCCTCCTATCGCTCCCTGGGGCCAACGTCCTGACTTTC
TRBV27	.	.	TRBJ2-3	CASSSLNSRVTQYF	TGTGCCAGCAGTTCCCTGAATTCAAGGGTTACGCAGTATTTT
TRBV4-1	.	.	TRBJ1-1	CASSQVKDEAFF	TGCGCCAGCAGCCAAGTGAAGGACGAGGCTTTCTTT
TRBV5-8	.	.	TRBJ1-1	CASSGDQRLEGMDTEAFF	TGTGCCAGCAGCGGCGACCAGAGGTTAGAAGGAATGGACACTGAAGCTTTCTTT
TRBV4-1	once	.	TRBJ2-7	CASSQGTAVGYEQYF	TGCGCCAGCAGCCAAGGGACAGCAGTTGGGTACGAGCAGTACTTC
TRBV2	.	TRBD2	TRBJ2-4	CASSTRLAGDSRGKNIQYF	TGTGCCAGCAGTACCCGACTAGCGGGAGATTCGAGAGGCAAAAACATTCAGTACTTC
TRBV20-1	.	TRBD2	TRBJ2-1	CSARDTGLASAREQFF	TGCAGTGCTAGAGATACGGGACTAGCGAGTGCTAGGGAGCAGTTCTTC
TRBV9	.	TRBD2	TRBJ2-1	CASSGNERGRSYNEQFF	TGTGCCAGCAGCGGGAACGAGCGGGGGCGATCCTACAATGAGCAGTTCTTC
TRBV27	.	.	TRBJ2-1	CASSFLRTVQSYEQFF	TGTGCCAGCAGTTTCCTGCGGACAGTACAGTCCTATGAGCAGTTCTTC
TRBV7-8	.	.	TRBJ2-1	CASSLGGVFEQFF	TGTGCCAGCAGCCTAGGAGGGGTGTTTGAGCAGTTCTTC
TRBV19	.	TRBD2	TRBJ2-2	CASSMGGVGELFF	TGTGCCAGTAGTATGGGGGGGGTAGGGGAGCTGTTTTTT
TRBV13	.	.	TRBJ2-1	CASSLASAYSYNEQFF	TGTGCCAGCAGCTTAGCGAGCGCCTACTCCTACAATGAGCAGTTCTTC
TRBV20-1	.	.	TRBJ1-5	CSASSGHSNQPQHF	TGCAGTGCTAGCTCGGGTCATAGCAATCAGCCCCAGCATTTT
TRBV27	.	TRBD1	TRBJ1-5	CASSQAGTGGNSNQPQHF	TGTGCCAGCAGCCAGGCCGGGACAGGGGGCAATAGCAATCAGCCCCAGCATTTT